This T cell receptor beta chain was sequenced during a study of sequential checkpoint blockade in melanoma. The treatment here: randomized to nivolumab then ipilimumab (arm A) or the reverse (arm B). Profiling relied on immunoSEQ multiplex PCR, and the TCRdb table lists in-frame clones only, not all of them. Found here are approximately 11,000 clones, 70% to 75% of them singletons; the top ten hold roughly a sixth. The CDR3 is made up of 16 amino acids. Trimming took off 2 bases at V and 3 bases at J, with 17 bases between the two ends. Germline V gene data show CDR1 as MNHNS and CDR2 as SASEGT. Specimen: CD8+ T cells sorted from blood (inferred from file names), collected from a patient given nivolumab and ipilimumab in sequence. This receptor was taken from a human donor with melanoma. The chain uses TRBV6-1 and TRBJ2-7; D may be TRBD2 (5 bases). The CDR3 loop reads CASSERGLPEVYEQYF. The CDR3 nucleotides read TGTGCCAGCAGTGAAAGAGGACTTCCCGAGGTCTACGAGCAGTACTTC.